Each of the 16 T cell receptor beta chains below was sequenced from the same sample in a study of human T cells and chemical hapten exposure. TCRdb reprocessed the RACE reads with MiXCR, giving one entry per CDR3 protein. The data show 150,000 to 200,000 distinct CDR3 sequences, about 15% seen once. This sample's time point: patch test 1, 2 weeks after DPC sensitization. Treatment meaning: therapeutic diphenylcyclopropenone sensitization with weekly scalp DPC. Here the sequenced sample was whole blood, taken in connection with sensitization to the hapten diphenylcyclopropenone (DPC). The receptors were gathered from a woman aged 25-40 years with alopecia areata. Some clones in this sample may be carry-over from other donors' samples.

J is TRBJ1-5 and V is TRBV2; D is unresolved. This CDR3 spans 13 amino acids. Per germline, CDR1 SNHLY and CDR2 FYNNEI. Trimming took off 1 base at V and 4 bases at J, with 5 bases between the two ends. This chain's CDR3 is CASSEGWNQPQHF. The CDR3 nucleotides are TGTGCCAGCAGTGAAGGGTGGAATCAGCCCCAGCATTTT. The variable domain in full, completed from reference TRBV2 and TRBJ1-5, reads EPEVTQTPSHQVTQMGQEVILRCVPISNHLYFYWYRQILGQKVEFLVSFYNNEISEKSEIFDDQFSVERPDGSNFTLKIRSTKLEDSAMYFCASSEGWNQPQHFGDGTRLSIL.

The chain recombines TRBV7-2 with TRBJ1-1, with unresolved D. The V gene's germline CDR1 is SGHTA and CDR2 FQGNSA. The V gene lost 2 bases and the J gene lost 5 bases, with 15 bases spanning the gap. The CDR3 loop spans 15 amino acids. DNA of the CDR3: TGTGCCAGCAGCTTATTTACGGGGAGGCGGACTGAAGCTTTCTTT. This gives the protein CASSLFTGRRTEAFF.

The chain combines TRBV28 with TRBJ2-7, with 8 bases aligning to TRBD1. The CDR3 is made up of 15 amino acids. The junction had 8 bases not matched to a gene; V was cut back by 6 bases and J by 1 base. Germline assignment: CDR1 MDHEN and CDR2 SYDVKM. The CDR3 DNA sequence: TGTGCCAGCAGGGCCGGGACAGGAGATTCCTACGAGCAGTACTTC. Translating it yields CASRAGTGDSYEQYF.

As regards this clonotype: Relative to the germline gene, one junction end is altered; a read error may explain this. The gene calls are TRBV7-8 and TRBJ2-7; 9 bases are shared with TRBD1. Germline values: CDR1 SGHVS, CDR2 FQNEAQ. The CDR3 sequence is 15 residues long. The CDR3 protein is CASSKNRDRVRAKFF. The DNA for the CDR3 is TGTGCCAGCAGTAAAAACCGGGACAGGGTACGGGCGAAGTTCTTC.

The sample holds a few counts of this clonotype. The gene calls are TRBV10-1 and TRBJ1-1; TRBD1 is a possible D gene (6 bases). The germline V gene has CDR1 WNHNN and CDR2 SYGVQD (reference sequence). V gave up 2 bases and J gave up 4 bases, with 11 bases separating them. This CDR3 contains 14 residues. CDR3 amino acids: CASSEPGQPTEAFF. CDR3 DNA: TGCGCCAGCAGTGAGCCAGGACAGCCCACTGAAGCTTTCTTT.

This clonotype was recorded a few times. The chain is built from TRBV11-2 and TRBJ1-1; D is ambiguous. The CDR3 has 12 residues. V was clipped by 8 bases and J by 2 bases, with 9 bases between them. Germline assignment: CDR1 SGHAT and CDR2 FQNNGV. In DNA form, the CDR3 reads TGTGCCAGCGGTAAGGTTAACACTGAAGCTTTCTTT. It encodes CASGKVNTEAFF.

This chain's CDR3 is CASSLGLSVGEQFF. CDR3 nucleotides: TGTGCCAGCAGCTTAGGACTATCGGTGGGCGAGCAGTTCTTC. The chain combines TRBV7-2 with TRBJ2-1; the D gene is possibly TRBD2 (5 bases). CDR1 is SGHTA and CDR2 is FQGNSA in the germline V gene. Trimming left V 1 base short and J 10 bases short, with 14 bases between. The CDR3 is 14 residues long.

This clonotype has a handful of counts. V gene TRBV3-1 combines with J gene TRBJ1-2; D is unresolved. Per the germline V gene, CDR1 is LGHDT and CDR2 is YNNKEL (reference sequence). The CDR3 runs to 14 residues. V was shortened by 5 bases and J by 4 bases, with 14 bases between the two germline ends. This CDR3 reads CASSGDWRVYGYTF. In nucleotides, the CDR3 is TGTGCCAGCAGCGGAGATTGGAGGGTCTATGGCTACACCTTC.

This clonotype was detected only a few times. The rearrangement links TRBV4-2 to TRBJ2-7; no reliable D call. This CDR3 contains 13 residues. Trimming removed 0 bases at V and 6 bases at J, with 9 bases between. The germline V gene has CDR1 LGHNA and CDR2 YNFKEQ. DNA of the CDR3: TGTGCCAGCAGCCAAGATTCGAGATCCGAGCAGTACTTC. Protein product: CASSQDSRSEQYF.

This chain uses TRBV28 with TRBJ1-1, with TRBD1 identical over 7 bases. Looked up from germline, CDR1 is MDHEN and CDR2 is SYDVKM. After removal of 6 bases from V and 4 bases from J, the junction contained 5 bases not matched to a gene. The CDR3 is 13 amino acids. The CDR3 coding sequence is TGTGCCAGCAGGAAACAGGGGAGCACTGAAGCTTTCTTT. Protein product: CASRKQGSTEAFF.

This clonotype occurred a few times. The rearrangement links TRBV4-3 to TRBJ1-1, with 9 bases that match TRBD1. The CDR3 runs 15 residues. The V segment lost 3 bases and the J segment 5 bases; nucleotides outside the gene matches: 7. CDR1 LGHNA and CDR2 YSLEER come from the germline V gene. CDR3: CASSQADRGRTEAFF. The DNA for the CDR3 is TGCGCCAGCAGCCAGGCAGACAGGGGGAGGACTGAAGCTTTCTTT.

The chain couples TRBV6-5 to TRBJ2-7; TRBD1 or TRBD2 may be the D gene (5 bases each). Germline V gene lookup returns CDR1 MNHEY and CDR2 SVGAGI. The CDR3 has 14 amino acids. Trimming removed 2 bases at V and 4 bases at J, with 12 bases between. The CDR3 region has the DNA TGTGCCAGCAGTTACCGGGGTAGGGGTTACGAGCAGTACTTC. It is translated as CASSYRGRGYEQYF.

J is TRBJ1-2 and V is TRBV29-1; 7 bases align to TRBD1. This CDR3 comprises 12 residues. V lost 5 bases, J lost 8 bases, and 8 bases stayed unmatched. Germline lookup yields CDR1 SQVTM and CDR2 ANQGSEA. The CDR3 spells CSVFRDSDGYTF. The CDR3 DNA reads as TGCAGCGTTTTCCGGGACAGCGACGGCTACACCTTC.

The sample holds a few counts of this clonotype. J is TRBJ1-5 and V is TRBV28; no clear D gene. Between the trimmed V and J ends, which lost 4 bases and 4 bases, there was a span of 5 bases. Germline-derived CDR1 and CDR2 are MDHEN and SYDVKM. The CDR3 extends over 12 amino acids. The CDR3 DNA reads as TGTGCCAGCAGTTCGTTAAATCAGCCCCAGCATTTT. As protein: CASSSLNQPQHF.

This clonotype was recorded many times. The chain joins TRBV18 to TRBJ1-2; D gene uncertain. The CDR3 sequence is 14 residues long. The germline V gene encodes CDR1 KGHSH and CDR2 LQKENI. With 1 base removed from V and 9 bases from J, the gap between germline ends came to 15 bases. The CDR3 sequence: CASSPQSPLGSYTF. The CDR3 DNA reads TGTGCCAGCTCACCACAAAGTCCACTGGGTAGCTACACCTTC.

J is TRBJ2-1 and V is TRBV5-1, with D possibly matching TRBD1 (6 bases). Between the trimmed V and J ends, which lost 3 bases and 4 bases, there was a span of 8 bases. The CDR3 totals 13 residues. Germline lookup yields CDR1 SGHRS and CDR2 YFSETQ. CDR3 in DNA: TGCGCCAGCAGCTCCACAGGGTACAATGAGCAGTTCTTC. Protein sequence: CASSSTGYNEQFF.